The entry below gives a single T cell receptor (beta chain) sequence along with its context. Its target antigen remains unknown. Nothing much larger sits one base from this clone, and base qualities are not available. The sample has other DNA sequences that encode this CDR3 too. The immunoSEQ Assay, a bias-controlled multiplex PCR, was used to amplify TCRbeta CDR3 regions from genomic DNA. The paper's data handling went like this. The number of nucleated cells in each sample was estimated from the amplification of reference gene primers within the assay. To quantify the absolute abundance of each unique TCRbeta CDR3 rearrangement, sequence reads were collapsed and filtered. Productive Simpson clonality was computed per sample as the square root of Simpson's diversity index over productive rearrangements. TCRdb mirrors the immuneACCESS table, restricted to in-frame sequences. Some clones are absent from its copies; in checked studies, under half trace to an unresolved V gene, and the reason for the others is unknown. V and J calls plus clone size are reproduced from that table; the DNA served to infer D and trimming. Within this sample are more than 200,000 clones, with 82% of them counted one time only. 8% to 10% of the sample belongs to the ten largest clones.

Spanning cysteine to phenylalanine, the CDR3 consists of 12 amino acids. Only the CDR3 portion is preserved as DNA: 36 bases, with reading frame beginning at the first base. The germline ends are 3 bases apart after V is trimmed by 3 bases and J by 2 bases. The data were obtained in a study of blood T cell repertoires in COVID-19 (dated by TCRdb to the early 2020s). Some background on the complete study: Samples covering the acute and convalescent phases of COVID-19 were provided by collaborators in the United States, Italy and Spain. The repertoires were made available in a free public database intended to serve as a resource for research on the immune response to SARS-CoV-2. Where HLA class I and class II types were available, the types were taken from metadata supplied by the sample provider, not from assay-based typing. Subjects who had been exposed to COVID-19, were actively infected with it, or had recovered from it provided the deeply sampled blood TCRbeta repertoires that made up the dataset. The prospective study material was composed of cDNA or gDNA derived from T cells, B-cell-depleted T cells, or PBMCs. The sample metadata nearly always contained a de-identified subject ID, COVID-19 status, age in years and sex. The samples were drawn from two sources: the first 160 participants of the ongoing ImmuneRACE study, and 1,200 or so subjects contributed by 6 global collaborators.

What the authors observed across the whole study: Clinical and demographic metadata were provided uncurated, with the amount varying by source and participant.

At one collaborating source in Seattle, patients were enrolled during active infection and were followed longitudinally through the course of disease. Whole blood was collected in K2EDTA tubes by collaborating institutions according to the institutions' own protocols. For TCRbeta analysis, collaborator samples were shipped as frozen whole blood, as isolated PBMCs, or as DNA extracted from either sample type. The specimen sequenced was peripheral blood. This receptor was identified in a woman aged 80 or older with COVID-19, enrolled during active disease. Recombination joined TRBV12-3 or TRBV12-4 with TRBJ2-3, with the D gene not clear enough to name. The nucleotide sequence is TGTGCCAGCAGTTTCAACACAGATACGCAGTATTTT. This translates into CASSFNTDTQYF.